The following is a T cell receptor beta chain sequence with its context. Its antigen is not known. The assay was immunoSEQ multiplex PCR, and TCRdb's table has in-frame clones only and misses some. The profile shows about 730,000 clones, just under 75% of them singletons. This sample was taken from a study of shared clonotypes between healthy human individuals. Whole-study findings and limits: For sorted subsets, rarefaction showed incomplete sequencing despite large depth. The donor pool, a small one, limited the genetic and exposure-history diversity represented.

V shed 0 bases, J shed 2 bases, and the junction held 5 bases outside the gene matches. Germline lookup yields CDR1 KGHSH and CDR2 LQKENI. The CDR3 has 16 residues. All donors were healthy HIV-negative adults lacking recent acute infections or vaccinations. Every donor, a Caucasian adult, lived in Nashville, Tennessee. The chain uses TRBV18 and TRBJ2-7; 9 bases align to TRBD2. The source material was memory CD4+ T cells sorted from blood. Documented subset: CD45RA-negative fraction. This receptor was identified in a woman younger than 45 in good health. In DNA form, the CDR3 reads TGTGCCAGCTCACCACCGAAACTAGCGGGCCCCTACGAGCAGTACTTC. Amino acid sequence: CASSPPKLAGPYEQYF.